The following is a T cell receptor (beta chain) sequence with its context. The target antigen is unknown. This sample stems from a study of cytomegalovirus exposure and HLA in healthy donors. Study-wide results and limits: Usually a TCR sequence was rare, but some public TCRs were found in many donors. A few CMV-associated chains proved CMV antigen-specific in vitro. Previous analysis showed most TCR beta V segments were productive about 87% or about 30% of the time.

PCR used 60 Vbeta primers and 13 Jbeta primers. The data were produced by immunoSEQ multiplex PCR, yet TCRdb's version contains in-frame clones alone and is incomplete. The sample has some 180,000 clones; 75% to 90% are singletons. Per the germline V gene, CDR1 is LNHNV and CDR2 is YYDKDF (reference sequence). The CDR3 consists of 17 residues. Trimming took off 0 bases at V and 0 bases at J, with 14 bases between the two ends. The sequence was collected from a girl aged 10-17 years in good health and CMV-seropositive. The chain links TRBV15 to TRBJ1-1; a weak D match, TRBD1 (5 bases). The sample consisted of PBMCs. CDR3 residues: CATSRDLGQGLNTEAFF. The DNA of the CDR3 is TGTGCCACCAGCAGAGATCTCGGGCAGGGTTTGAACACTGAAGCTTTCTTT.